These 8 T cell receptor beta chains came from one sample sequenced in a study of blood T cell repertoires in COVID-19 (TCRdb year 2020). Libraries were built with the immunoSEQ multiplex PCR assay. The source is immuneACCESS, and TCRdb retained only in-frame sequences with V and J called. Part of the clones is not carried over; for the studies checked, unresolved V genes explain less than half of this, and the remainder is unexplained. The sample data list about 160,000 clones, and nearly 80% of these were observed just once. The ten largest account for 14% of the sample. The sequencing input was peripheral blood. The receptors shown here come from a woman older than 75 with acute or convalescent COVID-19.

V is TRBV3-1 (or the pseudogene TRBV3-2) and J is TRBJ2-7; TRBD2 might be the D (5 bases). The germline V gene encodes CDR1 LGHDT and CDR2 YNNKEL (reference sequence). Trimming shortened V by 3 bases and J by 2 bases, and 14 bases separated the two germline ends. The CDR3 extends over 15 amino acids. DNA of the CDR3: TGTGCCAGCAGCCAGAGGGTAGCCCCGGCCTACGAGCAGTACTTC. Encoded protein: CASSQRVAPAYEQYF.

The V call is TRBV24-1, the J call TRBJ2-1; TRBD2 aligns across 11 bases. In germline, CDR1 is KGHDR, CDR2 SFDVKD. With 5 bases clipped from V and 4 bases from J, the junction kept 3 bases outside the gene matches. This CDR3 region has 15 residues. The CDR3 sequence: CATSGRLAGYNEQFF. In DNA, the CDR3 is TGTGCCACCAGTGGTAGACTAGCGGGGTACAATGAGCAGTTCTTC.

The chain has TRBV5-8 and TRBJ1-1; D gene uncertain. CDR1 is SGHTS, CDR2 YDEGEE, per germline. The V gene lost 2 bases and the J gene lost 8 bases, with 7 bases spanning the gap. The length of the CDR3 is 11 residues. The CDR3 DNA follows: TGTGCCAGCAGCTTTCCAGGAGAAGCTTTCTTT. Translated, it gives CASSFPGEAFF.

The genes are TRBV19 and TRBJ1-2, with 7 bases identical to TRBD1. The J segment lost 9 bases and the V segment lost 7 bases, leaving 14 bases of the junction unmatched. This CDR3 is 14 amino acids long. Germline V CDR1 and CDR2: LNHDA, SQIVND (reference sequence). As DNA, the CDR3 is TGTGCCAGTACCAACTACGAGGGGGCGAATAGCTACACCTTC. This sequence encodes CASTNYEGANSYTF.

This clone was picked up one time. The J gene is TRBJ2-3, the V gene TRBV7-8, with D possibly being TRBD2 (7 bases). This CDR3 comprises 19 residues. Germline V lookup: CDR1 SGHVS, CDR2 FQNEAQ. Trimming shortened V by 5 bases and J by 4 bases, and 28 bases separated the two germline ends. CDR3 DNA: TGTGCCAGCAGCCCTCTGACCGGGGGCGGGAGTTTTGGTGCAGATACGCAGTATTTT. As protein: CASSPLTGGGSFGADTQYF.

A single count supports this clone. CDR3 DNA sequence: TGTGCCAGCAGGACTAGCGGGAGGGGAGAGACCCAGTACTTC. Translating it yields CASRTSGRGETQYF. This chain joins TRBV28 and TRBJ2-5, with 14 bases lining up with TRBD2. The CDR3 totals 14 residues. CDR1 is MDHEN, CDR2 SYDVKM, per germline. J was trimmed by 4 bases and V by 6 bases; bases with no gene match: 1.

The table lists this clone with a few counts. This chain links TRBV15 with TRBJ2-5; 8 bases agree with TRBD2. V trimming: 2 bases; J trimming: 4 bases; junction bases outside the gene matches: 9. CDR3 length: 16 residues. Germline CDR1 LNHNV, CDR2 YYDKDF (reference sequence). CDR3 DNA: TGTGCCACCAGCAGACCTACGGGGGGGCGCGTAGAGACCCAGTACTTC. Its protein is CATSRPTGGRVETQYF. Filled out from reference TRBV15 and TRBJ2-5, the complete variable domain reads DAMVIQNPRYQVTQFGKPVTLSCSQTLNHNVMYWYQQKSSQAPKLLFHYYDKDFNNEADTPDNFQSRRPNTSFCFLDIRSPGLGDTAMYLCATSRPTGGRVETQYFGPGTRLLVL.

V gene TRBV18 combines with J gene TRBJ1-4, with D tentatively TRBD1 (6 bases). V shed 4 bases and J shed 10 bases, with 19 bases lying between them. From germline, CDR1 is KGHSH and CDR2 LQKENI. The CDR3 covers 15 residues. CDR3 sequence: CASSLQGPPRGKLFF. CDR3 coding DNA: TGTGCCAGCTCACTACAGGGTCCCCCCCGAGGAAAACTGTTTTTT.